This record concerns one TCR beta chain sequence. The data were taken from a study of blood T cell repertoires in COVID-19. Study-wide background: COVID-19 samples collected from the United States, Italy and Spain covered acute and convalescent phases.

The protocol was immunoSEQ multiplex PCR, while the TCRdb copy is restricted to in-frame clones and leaves out a portion. The data contain a few hundred thousand clones, around 88% of them singletons. The germline gives CDR1 SGDLS, CDR2 YYNGEE. This CDR3 has 15 residues. Unmatched junction bases numbered 11, after V lost 6 bases and J lost 6 bases. The genes are TRBV9 and TRBJ1-5; 8 bases match TRBD1. The clonotype was recovered from a woman in her twenties or thirties who had recovered from COVID-19. Specimen: PBMCs or T cells enriched from blood (not recorded which). The CDR3: CASNRGGQVGQPQHF. As DNA, the CDR3 is TGTGCCAGCAACAGGGGGGGCCAAGTGGGTCAGCCCCAGCATTTT.